This TCR beta chain was observed in a study of cytomegalovirus exposure and HLA in healthy donors. Background on the study: Inside one of the first data releases sat about 85 million unique TCRs taken from HLA-typed donors.

CDR1 is MNHEY and CDR2 is SMNVEV in the germline V gene (reference sequence). The CDR3 spans 13 residues. Trimming took 2 bases from V and 6 from J, leaving 7 bases between them. This clone has just a few counts. No antigen is known for it. General study points: An analysis was carried out later, and it reportedly showed fewer N-insertions in an Asian-associated ancestry cluster than the 666-donor mean. Later, TCR association rates were found to vary by HLA locus, highest for DRB1 and lowest for HLA-C. Cytomegalovirus-associated status was assigned to some 180 TCR beta chains.

Use of 60 Vbeta and 13 Jbeta primers characterized the PCR. Here immunoSEQ multiplex PCR was the method, and the copy in TCRdb shows in-frame clones only, minus some. The sample lists about 50,000 clones; roughly 73% were seen once. The source of this sequence is a woman in her thirties or forties in good health and CMV-seropositive. The sample comprised PBMCs. The chain couples TRBV27 to TRBJ2-2; D unclear. The CDR3 protein is CASSLKQAGELFF. CDR3 bases: TGTGCCAGCAGTTTAAAGCAGGCCGGGGAGCTGTTTTTT.